The 4 T cell receptor beta chains given below trace back to one sample, sequenced in a study of neoadjuvant anti-PD-1 for oral cavity cancer. Time point here: after neoadjuvant nivolumab, at surgical resection. Sequenced by immunoSEQ multiplex PCR; TCRdb stores in-frame clones only, minus some. This table holds just under 70,000 clones, roughly 81% found once. The specimen was PBMCs, collected after nivolumab (anti-PD-1) treatment. Every receptor here comes from a person between 35 and 79 years old with oral cavity squamous cell carcinoma.

This clone was observed once. The V and J genes are TRBV9 and TRBJ2-6; 7 bases match TRBD1. The CDR3 spans 17 residues. The germline CDR1 and CDR2 sequences are SGDLS and YYNGEE. V lost 0 bases, J lost 4 bases, and 7 bases stayed unmatched. The CDR3 sequence: CASSVDGQVTGANVLTF. The CDR3 DNA reads TGTGCCAGCAGCGTAGACGGACAGGTAACAGGGGCCAACGTCCTGACTTTC.

The chain links TRBV6-1 to TRBJ2-7; 7 bases are a match to TRBD1. Germline V lookup: CDR1 MNHNS, CDR2 SASEGT. J lost 3 bases, V lost 0 bases, and 11 bases had no gene match. CDR3 length: 17 amino acids. The CDR3 DNA is TGTGCCAGCAGTGAAGCCGACAGGGCCCGAGCCCACTACGAGCAGTACTTC. It yields the protein CASSEADRARAHYEQYF.

This chain connects TRBV6-1 to TRBJ2-7; 8 bases match TRBD2. The length of the CDR3 is 14 residues. CDR1 MNHNS and CDR2 SASEGT come from the germline V gene. J lost 5 bases, V lost 4 bases, and 7 bases had no gene match. The CDR3 sequence: CASSGGLDWNEQYF. For the CDR3, the DNA is TGTGCCAGCAGTGGGGGACTAGATTGGAACGAGCAGTACTTC.

V usage is TRBV9 and J usage is TRBJ2-5, with 9 bases aligning to TRBD1. The CDR3 has 18 amino acids. Germline CDR1 SGDLS, CDR2 YYNGEE. The V and J ends lost 4 bases and 4 bases, in that order; junction bases with no gene match: 17. The CDR3, as DNA: TGTGCCAGCAGCACAGGTACCACCGGGACAGGGAAGCGAGAGACCCAGTACTTC. Residues: CASSTGTTGTGKRETQYF.